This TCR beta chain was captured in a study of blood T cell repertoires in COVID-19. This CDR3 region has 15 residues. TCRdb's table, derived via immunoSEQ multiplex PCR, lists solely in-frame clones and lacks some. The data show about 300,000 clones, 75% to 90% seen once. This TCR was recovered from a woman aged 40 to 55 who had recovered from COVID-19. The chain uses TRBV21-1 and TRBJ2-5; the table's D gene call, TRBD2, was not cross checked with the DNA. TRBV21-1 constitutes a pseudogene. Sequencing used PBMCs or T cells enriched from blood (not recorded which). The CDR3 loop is CASSKAASEEETQYF. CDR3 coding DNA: TGTGCCAGCAGCAAAGCGGCTAGCGAAGAGGAGACCCAGTACTTC.